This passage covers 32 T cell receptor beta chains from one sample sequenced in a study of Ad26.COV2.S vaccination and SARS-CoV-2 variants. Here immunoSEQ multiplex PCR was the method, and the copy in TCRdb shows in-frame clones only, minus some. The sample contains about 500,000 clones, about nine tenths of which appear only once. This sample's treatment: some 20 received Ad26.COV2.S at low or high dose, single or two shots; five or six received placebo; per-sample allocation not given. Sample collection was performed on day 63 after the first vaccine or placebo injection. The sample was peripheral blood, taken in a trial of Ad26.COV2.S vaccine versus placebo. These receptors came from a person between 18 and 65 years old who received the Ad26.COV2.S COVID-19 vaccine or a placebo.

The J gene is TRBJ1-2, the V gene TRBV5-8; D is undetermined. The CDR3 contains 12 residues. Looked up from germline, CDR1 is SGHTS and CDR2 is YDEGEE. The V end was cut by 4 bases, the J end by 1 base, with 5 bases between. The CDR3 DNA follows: TGTGCCAGCAGCGCTTATAACTATGGCTACACCTTC. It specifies CASSAYNYGYTF. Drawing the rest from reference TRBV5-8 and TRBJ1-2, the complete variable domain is EAGVTQSPTHLIKTRGQQATLRCSPISGHTSVYWYQQALGLGLQFLLWYDEGEERNRGNFPPRFSGRQFPNYSSELNVNALELEDSALYLCASSAYNYGYTFGSGTRLTVV.

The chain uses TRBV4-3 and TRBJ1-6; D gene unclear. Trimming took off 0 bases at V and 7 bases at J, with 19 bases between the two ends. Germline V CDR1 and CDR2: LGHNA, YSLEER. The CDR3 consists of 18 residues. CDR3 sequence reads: CASSQDPPSVVRNSPLHF. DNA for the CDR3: TGCGCCAGCAGCCAAGACCCGCCTTCAGTGGTCCGCAATTCACCCCTCCACTTT.

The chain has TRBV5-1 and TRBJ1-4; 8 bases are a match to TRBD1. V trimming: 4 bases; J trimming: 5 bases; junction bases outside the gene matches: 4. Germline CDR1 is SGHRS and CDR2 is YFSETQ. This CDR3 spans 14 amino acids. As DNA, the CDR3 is TGCGCCAGCAGCGCAAGACAGGGGAATGAAAAACTGTTTTTT. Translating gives CASSARQGNEKLFF.

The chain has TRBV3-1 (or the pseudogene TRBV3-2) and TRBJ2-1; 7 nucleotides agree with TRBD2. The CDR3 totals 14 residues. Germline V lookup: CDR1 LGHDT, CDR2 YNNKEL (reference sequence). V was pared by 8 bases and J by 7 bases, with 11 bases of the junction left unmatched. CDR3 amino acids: CASEAGVDRNEQFF. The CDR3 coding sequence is TGTGCCAGCGAGGCGGGAGTGGATCGGAATGAGCAGTTCTTC.

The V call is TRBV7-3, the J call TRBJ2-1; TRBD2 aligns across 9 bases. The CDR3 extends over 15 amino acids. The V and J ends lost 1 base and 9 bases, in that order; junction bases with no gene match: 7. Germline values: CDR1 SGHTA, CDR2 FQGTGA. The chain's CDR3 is CASSLMASGIGEQFF. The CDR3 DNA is TGTGCCAGCAGCTTAATGGCTAGCGGGATCGGTGAGCAGTTCTTC.

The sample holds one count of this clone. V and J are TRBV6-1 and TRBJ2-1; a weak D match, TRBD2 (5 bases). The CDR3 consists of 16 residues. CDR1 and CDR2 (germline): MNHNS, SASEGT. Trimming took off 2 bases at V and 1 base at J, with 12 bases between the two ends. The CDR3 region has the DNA TGTGCCAGCAGTGAACATAGCGCATATTCCTACAATGAGCAGTTCTTC. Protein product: CASSEHSAYSYNEQFF.

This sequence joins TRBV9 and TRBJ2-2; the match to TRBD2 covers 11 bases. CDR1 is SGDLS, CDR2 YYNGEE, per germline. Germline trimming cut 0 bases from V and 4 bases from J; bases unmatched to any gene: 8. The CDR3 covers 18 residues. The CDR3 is CASSVGYPSGGRTGELFF. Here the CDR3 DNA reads TGTGCCAGCAGCGTAGGATACCCTAGCGGGGGGCGCACCGGGGAGCTGTTTTTT.

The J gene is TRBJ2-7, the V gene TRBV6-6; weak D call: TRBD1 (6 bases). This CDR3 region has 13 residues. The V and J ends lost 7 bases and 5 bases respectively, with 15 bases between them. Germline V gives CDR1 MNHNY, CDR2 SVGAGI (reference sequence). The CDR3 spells CASKEQGSDEQYF. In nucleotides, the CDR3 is TGTGCCAGCAAGGAACAGGGTAGTGACGAGCAGTACTTC.

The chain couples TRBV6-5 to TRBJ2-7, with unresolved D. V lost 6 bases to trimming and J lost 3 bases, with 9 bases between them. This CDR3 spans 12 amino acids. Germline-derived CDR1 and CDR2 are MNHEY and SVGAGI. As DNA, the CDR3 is TGTGCCAGCAGCCCGACCCACTACGAGCAGTACTTC. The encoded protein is CASSPTHYEQYF.

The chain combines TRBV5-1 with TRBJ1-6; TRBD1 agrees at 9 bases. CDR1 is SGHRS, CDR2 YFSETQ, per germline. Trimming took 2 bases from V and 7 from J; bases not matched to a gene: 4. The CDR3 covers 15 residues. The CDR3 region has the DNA TGCGCCAGCAGCTTTGGGGACAGGGAGAATTCACCCCTCCACTTT. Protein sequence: CASSFGDRENSPLHF.

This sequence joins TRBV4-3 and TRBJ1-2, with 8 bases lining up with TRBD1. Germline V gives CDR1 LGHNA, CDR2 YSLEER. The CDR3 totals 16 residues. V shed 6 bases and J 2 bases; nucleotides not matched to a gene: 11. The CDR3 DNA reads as TGCGCCAGCAGGCCTCCCGGGACAGGCGAGAACTATGGCTACACCTTC. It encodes CASRPPGTGENYGYTF.

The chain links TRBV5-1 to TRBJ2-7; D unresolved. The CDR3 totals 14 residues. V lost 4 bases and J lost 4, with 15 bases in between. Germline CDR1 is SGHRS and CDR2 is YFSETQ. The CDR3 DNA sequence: TGCGCCAGCAGCCGGCGAGGCCAAGTTTACGAGCAGTACTTC. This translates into CASSRRGQVYEQYF.

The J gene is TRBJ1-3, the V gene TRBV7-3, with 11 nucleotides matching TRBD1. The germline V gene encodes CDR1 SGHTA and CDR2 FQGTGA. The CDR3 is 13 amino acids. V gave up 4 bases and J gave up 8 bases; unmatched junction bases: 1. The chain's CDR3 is CASSSGQGDTIYF. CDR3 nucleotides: TGTGCCAGCAGCTCGGGACAGGGGGACACCATATATTTT.

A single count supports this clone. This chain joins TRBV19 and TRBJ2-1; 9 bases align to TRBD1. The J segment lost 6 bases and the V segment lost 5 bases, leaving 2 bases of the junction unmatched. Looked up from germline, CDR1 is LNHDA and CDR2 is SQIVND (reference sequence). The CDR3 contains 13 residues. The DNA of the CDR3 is TGTGCCAGTAGTTGGGACAGGGTCAATGAGCAGTTCTTC. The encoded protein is CASSWDRVNEQFF. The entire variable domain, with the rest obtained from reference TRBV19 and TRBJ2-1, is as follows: DGGITQSPKYLFRKEGQNVTLSCEQNLNHDAMYWYRQDPGQGLRLIYYSQIVNDFQKGDIAEGYSVSREKKESFPLTVTSAQKNPTAFYLCASSWDRVNEQFFGPGTRLTVL.

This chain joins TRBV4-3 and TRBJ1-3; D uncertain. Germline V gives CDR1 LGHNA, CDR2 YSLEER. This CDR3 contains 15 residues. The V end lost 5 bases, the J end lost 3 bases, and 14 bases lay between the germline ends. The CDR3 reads CASSYQPTLGNTIYF. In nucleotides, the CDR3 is TGCGCCAGCAGCTACCAACCCACCCTTGGAAACACCATATATTTT.

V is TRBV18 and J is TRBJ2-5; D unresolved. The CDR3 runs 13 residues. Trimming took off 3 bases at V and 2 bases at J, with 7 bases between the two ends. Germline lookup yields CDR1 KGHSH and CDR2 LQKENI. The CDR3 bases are TGTGCCAGCTCACCGCCCACACAAGAGACCCAGTACTTC. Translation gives CASSPPTQETQYF. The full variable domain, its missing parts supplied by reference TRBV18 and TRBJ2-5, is NAGVMQNPRHLVRRRGQEARLRCSPMKGHSHVYWYRQLPEEGLKFMVYLQKENIIDESGMPKERFSAEFPKEGPSILRIQQVVRGDSAAYFCASSPPTQETQYFGPGTRLLVL.

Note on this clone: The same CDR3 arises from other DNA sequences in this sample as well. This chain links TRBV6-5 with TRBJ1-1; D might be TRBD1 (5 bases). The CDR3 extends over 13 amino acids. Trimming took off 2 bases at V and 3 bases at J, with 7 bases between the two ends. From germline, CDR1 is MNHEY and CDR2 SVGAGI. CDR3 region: CASSYRGDTEAFF. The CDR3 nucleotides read TGTGCCAGCAGTTACCGAGGGGACACTGAAGCTTTCTTT.

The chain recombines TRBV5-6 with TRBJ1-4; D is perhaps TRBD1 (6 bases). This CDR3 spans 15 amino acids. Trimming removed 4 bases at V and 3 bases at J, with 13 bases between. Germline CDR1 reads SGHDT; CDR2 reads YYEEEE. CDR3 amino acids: CASSTLQGSNEKLFF. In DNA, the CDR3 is TGTGCCAGCAGCACCCTACAGGGCTCTAATGAAAAACTGTTTTTT.

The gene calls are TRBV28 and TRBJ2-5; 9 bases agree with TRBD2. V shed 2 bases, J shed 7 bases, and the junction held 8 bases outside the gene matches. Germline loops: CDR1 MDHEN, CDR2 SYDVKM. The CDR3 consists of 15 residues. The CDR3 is CASSLAREGSRTQYF. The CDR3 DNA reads TGTGCCAGCAGTTTAGCGCGGGAGGGGTCCAGGACCCAGTACTTC.

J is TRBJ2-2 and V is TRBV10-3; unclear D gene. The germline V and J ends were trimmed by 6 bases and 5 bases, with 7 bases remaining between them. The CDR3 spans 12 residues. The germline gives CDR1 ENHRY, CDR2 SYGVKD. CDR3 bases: TGTGCCATCAGGCAGCTAACCGGGGAGCTGTTTTTT. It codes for CAIRQLTGELFF.

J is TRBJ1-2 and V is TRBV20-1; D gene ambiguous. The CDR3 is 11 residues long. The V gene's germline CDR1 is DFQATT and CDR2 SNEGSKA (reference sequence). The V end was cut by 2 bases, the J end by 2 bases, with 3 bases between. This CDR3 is CSARQNYGYTF. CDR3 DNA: TGCAGTGCTAGACAGAACTATGGCTACACCTTC.

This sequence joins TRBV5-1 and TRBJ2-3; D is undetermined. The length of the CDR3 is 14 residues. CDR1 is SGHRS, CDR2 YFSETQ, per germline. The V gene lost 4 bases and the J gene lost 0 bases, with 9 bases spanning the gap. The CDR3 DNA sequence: TGCGCCAGCAGCGATCAGCCTAGCACAGATACGCAGTATTTT. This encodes CASSDQPSTDTQYF.

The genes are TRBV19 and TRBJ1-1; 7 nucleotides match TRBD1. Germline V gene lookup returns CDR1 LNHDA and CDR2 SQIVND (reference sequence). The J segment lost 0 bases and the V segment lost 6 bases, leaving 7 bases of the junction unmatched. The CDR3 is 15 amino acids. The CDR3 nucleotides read TGTGCCAGTAGAGGGGGCGGGCTCCTGAACACTGAAGCTTTCTTT. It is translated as CASRGGGLLNTEAFF.

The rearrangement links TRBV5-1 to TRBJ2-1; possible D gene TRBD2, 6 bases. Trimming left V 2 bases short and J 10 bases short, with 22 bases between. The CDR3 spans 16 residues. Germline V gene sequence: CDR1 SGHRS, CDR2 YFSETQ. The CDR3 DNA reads TGCGCCAGCAGCTTTAATTCCCCGACTGCGGGAAGAGAGCAGTTCTTC. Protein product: CASSFNSPTAGREQFF.

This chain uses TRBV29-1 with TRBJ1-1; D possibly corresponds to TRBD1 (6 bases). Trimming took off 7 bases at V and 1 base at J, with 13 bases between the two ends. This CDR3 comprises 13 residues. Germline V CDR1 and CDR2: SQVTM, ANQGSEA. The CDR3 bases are TGCAGCGCTACGACAGGATCGAACACTGAAGCTTTCTTT. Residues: CSATTGSNTEAFF.

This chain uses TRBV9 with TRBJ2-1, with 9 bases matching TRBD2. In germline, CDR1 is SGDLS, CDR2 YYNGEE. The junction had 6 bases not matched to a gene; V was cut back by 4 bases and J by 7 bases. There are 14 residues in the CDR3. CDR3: CASSPRTSANEQFF. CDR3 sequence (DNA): TGTGCCAGCAGCCCCCGGACTAGCGCGAATGAGCAGTTCTTC.

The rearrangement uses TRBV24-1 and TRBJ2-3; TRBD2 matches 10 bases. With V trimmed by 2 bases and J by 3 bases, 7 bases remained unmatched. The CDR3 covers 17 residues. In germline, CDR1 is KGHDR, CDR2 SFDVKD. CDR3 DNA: TGTGCCACCAGTGATTCAAGCGGGGGGGATCGGACAGATACGCAGTATTTT. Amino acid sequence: CATSDSSGGDRTDTQYF.

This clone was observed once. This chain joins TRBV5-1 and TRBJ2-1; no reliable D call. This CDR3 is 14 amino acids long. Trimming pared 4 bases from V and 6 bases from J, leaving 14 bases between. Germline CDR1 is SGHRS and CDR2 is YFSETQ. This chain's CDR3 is CASSISSEVNEQFF. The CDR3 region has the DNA TGCGCCAGCAGCATATCCTCAGAAGTCAATGAGCAGTTCTTC.

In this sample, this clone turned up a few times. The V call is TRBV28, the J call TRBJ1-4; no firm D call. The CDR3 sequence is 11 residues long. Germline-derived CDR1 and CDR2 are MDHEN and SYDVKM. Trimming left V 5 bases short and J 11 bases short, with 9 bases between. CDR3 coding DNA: TGTGCCAGCAGTGTCGCACGGAAACTGTTTTTT. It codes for CASSVARKLFF.

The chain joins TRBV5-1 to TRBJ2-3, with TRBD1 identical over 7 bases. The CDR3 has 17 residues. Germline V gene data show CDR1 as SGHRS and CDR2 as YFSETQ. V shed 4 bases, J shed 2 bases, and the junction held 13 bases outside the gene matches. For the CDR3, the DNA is TGCGCCAGCAGCCCGCCGTCGACAGGGACCCCCACAGATACGCAGTATTTT. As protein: CASSPPSTGTPTDTQYF.

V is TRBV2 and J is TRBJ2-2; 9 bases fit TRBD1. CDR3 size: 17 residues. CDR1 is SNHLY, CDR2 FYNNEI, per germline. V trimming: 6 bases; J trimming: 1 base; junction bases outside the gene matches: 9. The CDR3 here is CASSQAPGQGNTGELFF. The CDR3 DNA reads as TGTGCCAGCAGCCAAGCCCCGGGACAGGGGAACACCGGGGAGCTGTTTTTT.

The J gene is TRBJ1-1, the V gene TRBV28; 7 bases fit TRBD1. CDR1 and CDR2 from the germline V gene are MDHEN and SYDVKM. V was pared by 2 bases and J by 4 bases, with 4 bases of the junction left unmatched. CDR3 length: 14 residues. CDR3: CASSLGHRGTEAFF. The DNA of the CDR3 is TGTGCCAGCAGTTTAGGTCACAGGGGCACTGAAGCTTTCTTT.